Listed below are T cell receptor beta chains from one sample, sequenced in a study of OX40 agonist ivuxolimab in advanced cancers. Profiling relied on immunoSEQ multiplex PCR, and the TCRdb table lists in-frame clones only, not all of them. The data show approximately 84,000 clones, roughly nine tenths seen once. The source was CD4+ or CD8+ T cells sorted from blood, collected in a trial of the OX40 agonist ivuxolimab. The receptors were sampled from an adult with an advanced solid tumor such as melanoma, head and neck, liver or kidney cancer. Each CDR3 is given with its conserved first and last residue. The D gene is left open where the match is weak. Some rows have no size entry. The others give once, few or many, or a class for an expanded clone.

CDR3	DNA	D	J	size	V
CASSVAGGRAGETQYF	TGTGCCAGCAGCGTAGCTGGCGGGAGGGCCGGAGAGACCCAGTACTTC	TRBD2	TRBJ2-5	.	TRBV9
CASSLVSGESQETQYF	TGTGCCAGCAGCTTAGTTTCGGGAGAGTCACAAGAGACCCAGTACTTC	.	TRBJ2-5	.	TRBV7-6
CASSLSGRKDNEQFF	TGTGCCAGCTCACTTAGCGGGAGGAAAGACAATGAGCAGTTCTTC	TRBD2	TRBJ2-1	.	TRBV18
CASSLASPSGELFF	TGTGCCAGCAGCTTGGCGTCACCCTCCGGGGAGCTGTTTTTT	.	TRBJ2-2	.	TRBV5-6
CASRDWQQETQYF	TGTGCCAGCAGAGATTGGCAGCAAGAGACCCAGTACTTC	.	TRBJ2-5	.	TRBV27
CASSGLAGVKGETQYF	TGCGCCAGCAGTGGACTAGCGGGAGTGAAAGGAGAGACCCAGTACTTC	TRBD2	TRBJ2-5	.	TRBV5-1
CASSLSANTGELFF	TGCGCCAGCAGCTTAAGTGCGAACACCGGGGAGCTGTTTTTT	.	TRBJ2-2	.	TRBV5-1
CASSLDRANYNEQFF	TGTGCCAGCAGCCTGGACAGGGCCAACTACAATGAGCAGTTCTTC	TRBD1	TRBJ2-1	once	TRBV6-5
CSVEGGLAGGYNEQFF	TGCAGCGTTGAAGGGGGACTAGCGGGAGGGTACAATGAGCAGTTCTTC	TRBD2	TRBJ2-1	.	TRBV29-1
CASSEQGNLSGNTIYF	TGTGCCAGCAGTGAACAGGGGAACCTCTCTGGAAACACCATATATTTT	.	TRBJ1-3	.	TRBV6-1
CSVEDLSGGQQETQYF	TGCAGCGTTGAAGATCTTTCGGGGGGTCAACAAGAGACCCAGTACTTC	TRBD2	TRBJ2-5	.	TRBV29-1
CASSSPPRNEQYF	TGTGCCAGCAGCTCGCCCCCTAGGAACGAGCAGTACTTC	.	TRBJ2-7	.	TRBV7-6
CASSLTGRNYGYTF	TGTGCCAGCAGCTTAACAGGGAGAAACTATGGCTACACCTTC	.	TRBJ1-2	.	TRBV5-4
CASSPAGYEQYF	TGTGCCAGCTCACCAGCAGGGTACGAGCAGTACTTC	.	TRBJ2-7	.	TRBV18
CASSQDINRGLNTEAFF	TGTGCCAGTAGCCAAGATATAAACAGGGGTCTGAACACTGAAGCTTTCTTT	TRBD1	TRBJ1-1	.	TRBV19
CAWSDGRRNTGELFF	TGTGCCTGGAGTGACGGCCGGAGAAACACCGGGGAGCTGTTTTTT	.	TRBJ2-2	.	TRBV30
CASSQEGYNEQFF	TGCGCCAGCAGCCAAGAAGGCTACAATGAGCAGTTCTTC	.	TRBJ2-1	once	TRBV4-1
CASSYFGGPTDTQYF	TGTGCCAGCAGTTACTTCGGGGGGCCCACAGATACGCAGTATTTT	.	TRBJ2-3	.	TRBV6-6
CASSFQSYEQYF	TGTGCCAGCAGCTTTCAGTCCTACGAGCAGTACTTC	.	TRBJ2-7	.	TRBV5-4
CASTLANNEQFF	TGTGCCAGCACTCTAGCGAACAATGAGCAGTTCTTC	.	TRBJ2-1	few	TRBV6-6
CASSQRVAGNTIYF	TGTGCCAGCAGCCAAAGGGTCGCTGGAAACACCATATATTTT	.	TRBJ1-3	.	TRBV7-9
CASSFGASGTGELFF	TGCGCCAGCAGCTTCGGGGCTAGCGGGACCGGGGAGCTGTTTTTT	TRBD2	TRBJ2-2	.	TRBV5-1
CASSTGTSGQETQYF	TGTGCCAGTAGTACCGGGACTAGCGGGCAAGAGACCCAGTACTTC	TRBD2	TRBJ2-5	.	TRBV19
CSVAEGVDEQFF	TGCAGCGTGGCGGAGGGGGTTGATGAGCAGTTCTTC	.	TRBJ2-1	.	TRBV29-1
CASRLSGRETGELFF	TGTGCCAGCAGACTAAGCGGGAGGGAAACCGGGGAGCTGTTTTTT	TRBD2	TRBJ2-2	.	TRBV6-5
CARSGIQTPNTEAFF	TGTGCCAGAAGCGGAATCCAAACGCCAAACACTGAAGCTTTCTTT	.	TRBJ1-1	.	TRBV5-3
CASSLRGAANQPQHF	TGTGCCAGCAGTCTTCGGGGGGCTGCAAATCAGCCCCAGCATTTT	.	TRBJ1-5	.	TRBV6-1
CASSRGQITGELFF	TGTGCCAGCAGCCGGGGACAGATTACCGGGGAGCTGTTTTTT	TRBD1	TRBJ2-2	.	TRBV7-9
CASSPQGQGDGYTF	TGTGCCAGCAGCCCCCAGGGACAGGGTGATGGCTACACCTTC	TRBD1	TRBJ1-2	.	TRBV9
CASSRTGRDQPQHF	TGTGCCAGCAGTAGGACAGGGAGAGACCAGCCCCAGCATTTT	TRBD1	TRBJ1-5	.	TRBV6-5
CATSRERKPGRDGELFF	TGTGCCACCAGCAGAGAGAGGAAGCCAGGGAGGGACGGGGAGCTGTTTTTT	TRBD2	TRBJ2-2	.	TRBV15
CASSPTGVNEKLFF	TGCGCCAGCAGCCCTACAGGGGTAAATGAAAAACTGTTTTTT	TRBD1	TRBJ1-4	.	TRBV5-1
CASSGRNYGYTF	TGTGCCAGCAGTGGGCGGAACTATGGCTACACCTTC	.	TRBJ1-2	.	TRBV2
CASSIRGGLNTEAFF	TGCGCCAGCAGCATTCGAGGGGGACTGAACACTGAAGCTTTCTTT	.	TRBJ1-1	.	TRBV5-1
CASPRGGAKNIQYF	TGTGCCAGCCCAAGGGGGGGGGCCAAAAACATTCAGTACTTC	.	TRBJ2-4	.	TRBV2
CASSLEMTNSPLHF	TGCGCCAGCAGCTTGGAAATGACCAATTCACCCCTCCACTTT	.	TRBJ1-6	.	TRBV5-1
CASSEDRGGRTEAFF	TGTGCCAGTAGTGAGGACAGGGGTGGTCGCACTGAAGCTTTCTTT	TRBD1	TRBJ1-1	.	TRBV19
CASSVGGVDYGYTF	TGTGCCAGCAGCGTAGGAGGGGTTGACTATGGCTACACCTTC	.	TRBJ1-2	.	TRBV9
CASSTPWAGELFF	TGTGCCAGCAGTACACCGTGGGCCGGGGAGCTGTTTTTT	.	TRBJ2-2	once	TRBV25-1
CSVVDGSYEQYF	TGCAGCGTTGTCGACGGCTCCTACGAGCAGTACTTC	.	TRBJ2-7	.	TRBV29-1
CASSGTGPGGSYEQYF	TGTGCCAGCAGCGGCACGGGACCCGGGGGCTCCTACGAGCAGTACTTC	.	TRBJ2-7	.	TRBV11-3
CASSFRQGSRNQPQHF	TGTGCCAGCAGTTTTCGCCAGGGCTCTCGCAATCAGCCCCAGCATTTT	.	TRBJ1-5	.	TRBV28
CASSQLQGVGYTF	TGTGCCAGCAGCCAGCTGCAAGGGGTCGGCTACACCTTC	.	TRBJ1-2	.	TRBV4-2
CASSSQGTSGYEQYF	TGTGCCAGCAGCTCCCAGGGGACTAGCGGCTACGAGCAGTACTTC	TRBD2	TRBJ2-7	.	TRBV5-4
CASAQGESSGANVLTF	TGTGCCAGCGCACAGGGCGAGAGCTCTGGGGCCAACGTCCTGACTTTC	.	TRBJ2-6	.	TRBV21-1
CASSFLQNYEQYF	TGCGCCAGCAGCTTCCTACAGAACTACGAGCAGTACTTC	.	TRBJ2-7	once	TRBV5-1